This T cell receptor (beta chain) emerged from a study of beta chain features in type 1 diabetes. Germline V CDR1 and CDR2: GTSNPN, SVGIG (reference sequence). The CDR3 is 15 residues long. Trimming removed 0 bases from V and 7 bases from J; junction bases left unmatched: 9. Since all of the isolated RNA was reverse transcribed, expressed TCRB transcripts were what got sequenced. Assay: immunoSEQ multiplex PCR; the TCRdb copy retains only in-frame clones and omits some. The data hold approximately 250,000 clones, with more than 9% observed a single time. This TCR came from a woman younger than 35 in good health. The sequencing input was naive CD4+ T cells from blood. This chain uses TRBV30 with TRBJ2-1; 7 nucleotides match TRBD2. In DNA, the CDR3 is TGTGCCTGGAGTGTACTGGCGGGGGTGCGGAATGAGCAGTTCTTC. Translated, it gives CAWSVLAGVRNEQFF.